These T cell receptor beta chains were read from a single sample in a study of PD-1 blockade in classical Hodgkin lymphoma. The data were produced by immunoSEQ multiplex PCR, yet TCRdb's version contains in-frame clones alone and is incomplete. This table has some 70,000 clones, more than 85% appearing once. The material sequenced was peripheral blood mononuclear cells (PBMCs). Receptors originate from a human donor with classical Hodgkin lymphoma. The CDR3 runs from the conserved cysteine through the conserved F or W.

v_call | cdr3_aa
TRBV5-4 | CASSLGSGTLTYEQYF
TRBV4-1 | CASSLRGLETPLHF
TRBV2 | CASGNGNQPQHF
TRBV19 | CASSLPSGGEKLFF
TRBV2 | CASIPGGTVPGELFF
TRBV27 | CASSFWGRATPSPYNEQFF
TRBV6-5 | CASSYSKSLGYTF
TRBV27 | CASILIPLDRVIYEQYF
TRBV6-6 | CASSYPPDTYNEQFF
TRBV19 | CASSMTSGSYDEQYF
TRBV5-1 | CASSLGTVTEAFF
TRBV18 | CASSLYPTSTNEKLFF
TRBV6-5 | CASSYGGQTNQPQHF
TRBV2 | CASSDQRSDTQYF
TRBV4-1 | CASSRSGTGPYEQYF
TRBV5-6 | CASRHNTLAGTDTQYF
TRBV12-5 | CASAGWGGGFQETQYF
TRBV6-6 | CASSSQYEQYF
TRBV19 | CASTSDRGKVYGYTF
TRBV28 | CASSGGETGNQPQHF
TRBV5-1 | CASSLGTAQPYQETQYF
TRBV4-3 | CASSVGQRPYEQYF
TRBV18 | CASSPLSGTYEQYF
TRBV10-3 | CAIKQGGPDTQYF
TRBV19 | CASSIRTSDSYGYTF
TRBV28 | CASSGEGRWTEAFF
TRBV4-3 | CASSQVDRNGGYTF
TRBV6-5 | CASVSRTGTDTQYF
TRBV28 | CASSFGPGRNSPLHF
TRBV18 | CASSPAVQGYTF
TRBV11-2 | CASSSYRGKSTEAFF
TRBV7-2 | CASSLEGFSGNTIYF
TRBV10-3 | CAISVAQGAYGYTF